This T cell receptor beta chain derives from a study of Graves' ophthalmopathy and Graves' hyperthyroidism. Study results and limitations: Blood contained most expanded thyroid clonotypes exceeding 0.001 frequency. Prediction of ophthalmopathy progression reached about 70% sensitivity and 72% to 75% specificity.

Additional autoimmune diseases, uncontrolled infections, pregnancy or lactation disqualified patients. Amplification targeted the TCR beta CDR3 regions, with RNA transcripts as the source material. RT-PCR was first run with HTBI primers, then multiplex PCR in a second round. Using its own MiXCR run on the multiplex PCR reads, TCRdb lists one record per CDR3 protein. The sample has approximately 480,000 distinct CDR3 sequences; around 14% are singletons. Germline loops: CDR1 SNHLY, CDR2 FYNNEI. The CDR3 sequence is 13 residues long. With 5 bases removed from V and 4 bases from J, the gap between germline ends came to 11 bases. This clonotype was observed at least ten times. Its antigen is currently unknown.

The chain combines TRBV2 with TRBJ1-2; D gene ambiguous. Material for sequencing was blood. The TCR sequence derives from a woman aged 30 to 39 with Graves' ophthalmopathy. The CDR3: CASSPRQLYGYTF. The DNA for the CDR3 is TGTGCCAGCAGTCCCCGGCAGCTCTATGGCTACACCTTC.